This section outlines one T cell receptor beta chain sequence together with its context. Its antigen is still unknown. This entry comes from a study of CD8 T cells in ankylosing spondylitis. Points from the study as a whole: Seemingly distinctive of ankylosing spondylitis blood was a TCR beta motif formed by eight highly homologous variants.

Using its own MiXCR run on the 5' RACE reads, TCRdb lists one record per CDR3 protein. The data contain some 840,000 distinct CDR3 sequences, 10% to 15% of them singletons. In germline, CDR1 is LNHDA, CDR2 SQIVND (reference sequence). V dropped 5 bases and J dropped 2 bases, with 10 bases sitting between them. This CDR3 spans 15 amino acids. This chain links TRBV19 with TRBJ2-6; D gene ambiguous. The TCR sequence derives from a male donor with ankylosing spondylitis. Specimen: blood, either unsorted or a sorted T cell fraction (not recorded which). The CDR3: CASSPQAAGANVLTF. CDR3 sequence (DNA): TGTGCCAGTAGTCCCCAGGCGGCTGGGGCCAACGTCCTGACTTTC.